Presented here are 22 T cell receptor beta chains from one specimen sequenced in a study of shared clonotypes between healthy human individuals. The protocol was immunoSEQ multiplex PCR, while the TCRdb copy is restricted to in-frame clones and leaves out a portion. The sample includes around 640,000 clones, roughly 95% of them seen just once. The naive CD8 population came from CD45RO-negative cells selected for CCR7, without terminally differentiated effector memory CD45RA+ cells. The sequenced sample consisted of naive CD8+ T cells sorted from blood. The source of these receptors is a woman aged 30 to 39 in good health.

A word on this clone: Germline and junction disagree at one end, which may indicate a read error. The CDR3 DNA reads TGTGCCAGCAGCTTGGCTTCTGGACGCTTC. Translated, it gives CASSLASGRF. The chain couples TRBV5-8 to TRBJ2-7; D call uncertain. The CDR3 totals 10 residues. The germline V gene has CDR1 SGHTS and CDR2 YDEGEE.

This rearrangement joins TRBV4-1 to TRBJ1-1, with D possibly matching TRBD1 (6 bases). The CDR3 contains 13 residues. Deletions cut 3 bases from V and 7 bases from J, with 12 bases between. Per the germline V gene, CDR1 is MGHRA and CDR2 is YSYEKL. As DNA, the CDR3 is TGCGCCAGCAGCCATGCCGGGACACTTGAAGCTTTCTTT. It translates to CASSHAGTLEAFF.

This clone was counted between two and nine times. The chain links TRBV10-1 to TRBJ2-2; TRBD2 agrees at 11 bases. Germline assignment: CDR1 WNHNN and CDR2 SYGVQD (reference sequence). J gave up 5 bases and V 3 bases, and 8 bases lay outside the gene matches. There are 17 residues in the CDR3. In DNA form, the CDR3 reads TGCGCCAGCAGTGACAAAACTAGCGGGAGTCTTACCGGGGAGCTGTTTTTT. As protein: CASSDKTSGSLTGELFF.

V and J are TRBV28 and TRBJ1-2; D uncertain. V dropped 6 bases and J dropped 0 bases, with 17 bases sitting between them. The germline V gene has CDR1 MDHEN and CDR2 SYDVKM. The CDR3 spans 16 residues. The CDR3 DNA sequence: TGTGCCAGCAGGAATACCCGGACGGATCCTAACTATGGCTACACCTTC. It translates to CASRNTRTDPNYGYTF.

The chain uses TRBV11-2 and TRBJ1-4; tentatively, D is TRBD1 (5 bases). V was clipped by 5 bases and J by 3 bases, with 22 bases between them. This CDR3 contains 18 residues. Germline values: CDR1 SGHAT, CDR2 FQNNGV. CDR3 loop: CASSHPVRGEDSNEKLFF. In nucleotides, the CDR3 is TGTGCCAGCAGCCACCCGGTTAGGGGCGAAGACTCTAATGAAAAACTGTTTTTT.

V usage is TRBV4-1 and J usage is TRBJ2-5; possibly TRBD1 or TRBD2 for D (6 bases each). Trimming stripped 2 bases from V and 5 bases from J, with 18 bases between. Germline CDR1 reads MGHRA; CDR2 reads YSYEKL. The CDR3 covers 16 residues. CDR3 region: CASSQRGAGEPETQYF. In DNA form, the CDR3 reads TGCGCCAGCAGCCAAAGGGGGGCAGGGGAACCGGAGACCCAGTACTTC.

V usage is TRBV10-3 and J usage is TRBJ2-1; D is unresolved. The CDR3 sequence is 16 residues long. Trimming cost V 3 bases and J 1 base, with 13 bases left between them. In germline, CDR1 is ENHRY, CDR2 SYGVKD. The CDR3 protein is CAISDPASDSYNEQFF. The CDR3 DNA follows: TGTGCCATCAGTGACCCCGCCAGCGATTCCTACAATGAGCAGTTCTTC.

The chain is built from TRBV28 and TRBJ1-2; the match to TRBD1 covers 7 bases. The CDR3 contains 11 residues. Unmatched junction bases numbered 5, after V lost 10 bases and J lost 6 bases. Germline lookup yields CDR1 MDHEN and CDR2 SYDVKM. The CDR3 region has the DNA TGTGCCACCGACAGGGCACATGGCTACACCTTC. It encodes CATDRAHGYTF.

The DNA for the CDR3 is TGTGCCACCAGCAGAAGCACCCCCGGGACAGTATCCTACGAGCAGTACTTC. Amino acids: CATSRSTPGTVSYEQYF. The V call is TRBV15, the J call TRBJ2-7; the match to TRBD1 covers 7 bases. CDR3 length equals 17 residues. With 2 bases clipped from V and 1 base from J, the junction kept 11 bases outside the gene matches. From germline, CDR1 is LNHNV and CDR2 YYDKDF (reference sequence).

This clone was found once. The chain recombines TRBV27 with TRBJ2-7; 8 positions agree with TRBD1. CDR3 length: 16 amino acids. Germline CDR1 reads MNHEY; CDR2 reads SMNVEV (reference sequence). The ends lost 4 bases at V and 2 bases at J; junction bases unmatched: 10. DNA for the CDR3: TGTGCCAGCAGTTCCGTCCAGGGGGCGATCACCTACGAGCAGTACTTC. This codes for CASSSVQGAITYEQYF.

The chain links TRBV4-1 to TRBJ2-5, with TRBD2 as a possible D gene (6 bases). The V gene lost 1 base and the J gene lost 8 bases, with 17 bases spanning the gap. CDR3 length: 15 amino acids. Germline values: CDR1 MGHRA, CDR2 YSYEKL. CDR3: CASSQGYGGSHTQYF. Here the CDR3 DNA reads TGCGCCAGCAGCCAAGGCTACGGGGGTAGTCACACCCAGTACTTC.

The rearrangement uses TRBV6-1 and TRBJ2-5, with D perhaps matching TRBD2 (5 bases). This CDR3 contains 14 residues. V dropped 3 bases and J dropped 2 bases, with 10 bases sitting between them. Germline V gene data show CDR1 as MNHNS and CDR2 as SASEGT. The CDR3 DNA reads TGTGCCAGCAGTGATTGGGGAGATCAAGAGACCCAGTACTTC. Translated: CASSDWGDQETQYF.

The chain joins TRBV27 to TRBJ2-7, with no clear D. Trimming pared 4 bases from V and 11 bases from J, leaving 15 bases between. The CDR3 totals 12 residues. Germline loops: CDR1 MNHEY, CDR2 SMNVEV (reference sequence). For the CDR3, the DNA is TGTGCCAGCAGTTCCCTACTGGGCACTGAGTACTTC. It is translated as CASSSLLGTEYF.

The rearrangement links TRBV6-1 to TRBJ2-7; 11 bases map to TRBD2. CDR1 and CDR2 (germline): MNHNS, SASEGT. This CDR3 comprises 15 residues. The trim removed 4 bases at V and 2 bases at J, leaving 4 bases unmatched. CDR3 protein: CASSAVAGGTYEQYF. The CDR3 coding sequence is TGTGCCAGCAGTGCCGTAGCGGGGGGGACCTACGAGCAGTACTTC.

The genes are TRBV9 and TRBJ1-1; D is unclear. V was clipped by 4 bases and J by 3 bases, with 7 bases between them. This CDR3 is built from 12 residues. Germline loops: CDR1 SGDLS, CDR2 YYNGEE. This CDR3 is CASSWSDTEAFF. The CDR3, as DNA: TGTGCCAGCAGCTGGAGCGACACTGAAGCTTTCTTT.

This clone has just one count. The chain employs TRBV6-1 and TRBJ2-3, with D hard to call. V was shortened by 3 bases and J by 1 base, with 11 bases between the two germline ends. Germline V gene data show CDR1 as MNHNS and CDR2 as SASEGT. The CDR3 has 15 amino acids. CDR3 DNA: TGTGCCAGCAGTGACGAGTCCGAGGGCACAGATACGCAGTATTTT. It specifies CASSDESEGTDTQYF.

This chain uses TRBV6-6 with TRBJ2-2; D remains unclear. V was clipped by 5 bases and J by 5 bases, with 3 bases between them. The CDR3 has 11 residues. CDR1 MNHNY and CDR2 SVGAGI come from the germline V gene (reference sequence). CDR3 sequence (DNA): TGTGCCAGCAGTCCAACCGGGGAGCTGTTTTTT. Translated, it gives CASSPTGELFF.

This chain links TRBV11-2 with TRBJ2-2; the D gene is possibly TRBD2 (5 bases). This CDR3 has 11 residues. V lost 4 bases and J lost 14, with 11 bases in between. CDR1 and CDR2 from the germline V gene are SGHAT and FQNNGV. CDR3 amino acids: CASSSLERLFF. CDR3 coding DNA: TGTGCCAGCAGCTCACTAGAGCGACTGTTTTTT.

This clone was recorded only once. The CDR3, as DNA: TGTGCCAGCAGCTTTACTAGCGGTATCCCCTACAATGAGCAGTTCTTC. It specifies CASSFTSGIPYNEQFF. The chain is built from TRBV27 and TRBJ2-1, with TRBD2 identical over 8 bases. Germline CDR1 and CDR2: MNHEY and SMNVEV (reference sequence). The CDR3 is 16 amino acids. The V and J ends lost 6 bases and 2 bases, in that order; junction bases with no gene match: 9.

The chain has TRBV6-4 and TRBJ2-1, with TRBD1 matching over 7 bases. The CDR3 contains 15 residues. The germline V gene has CDR1 MRHNA and CDR2 SNTAGT. Unmatched junction bases numbered 8, after V lost 4 bases and J lost 5 bases. CDR3 sequence (DNA): TGTGCCAGCAGTGCCGGAAAGGGGGCGAACAATGAGCAGTTCTTC. Translation: CASSAGKGANNEQFF.

The chain employs TRBV7-8 and TRBJ2-1; D call uncertain. The CDR3 spans 15 residues. V lost 6 bases and J 10 bases, leaving 22 bases between the germline ends. From germline, CDR1 is SGHVS and CDR2 FQNEAQ. CDR3 residues: CASRPTDGSKGEQFF. CDR3 DNA sequence: TGTGCCAGCAGGCCTACTGACGGATCGAAAGGGGAGCAGTTCTTC.

Worth noting for this clone: The junction and the germline gene differ at one end; a read error may be behind it. The V and J genes are TRBV6-5 and TRBJ2-1; D could derive from TRBD1 or TRBD2 (5 bases each). Germline values: CDR1 MNHEY, CDR2 SVGAGI. The CDR3 runs to 14 residues. DNA for the CDR3: TGTGCCAGCAGTTACACGATGCTGGGGCAGGGAGAGATCTTC. It encodes CASSYTMLGQGEIF.